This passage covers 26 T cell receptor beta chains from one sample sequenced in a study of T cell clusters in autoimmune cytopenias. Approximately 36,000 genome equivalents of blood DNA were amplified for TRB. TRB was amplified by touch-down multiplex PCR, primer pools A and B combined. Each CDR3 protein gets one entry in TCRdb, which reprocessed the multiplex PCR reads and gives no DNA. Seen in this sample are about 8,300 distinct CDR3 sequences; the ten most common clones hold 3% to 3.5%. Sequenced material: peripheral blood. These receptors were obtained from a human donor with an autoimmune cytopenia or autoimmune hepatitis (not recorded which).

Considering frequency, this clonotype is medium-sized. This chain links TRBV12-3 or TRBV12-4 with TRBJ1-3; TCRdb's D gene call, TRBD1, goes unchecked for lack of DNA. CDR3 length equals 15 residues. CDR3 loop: CASNPDRGTGNTIYF.

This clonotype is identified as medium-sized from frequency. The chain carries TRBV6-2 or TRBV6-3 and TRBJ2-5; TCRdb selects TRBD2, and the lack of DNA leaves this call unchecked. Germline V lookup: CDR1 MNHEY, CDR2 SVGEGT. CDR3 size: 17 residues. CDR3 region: CASSLGTLAGEVETQYF.

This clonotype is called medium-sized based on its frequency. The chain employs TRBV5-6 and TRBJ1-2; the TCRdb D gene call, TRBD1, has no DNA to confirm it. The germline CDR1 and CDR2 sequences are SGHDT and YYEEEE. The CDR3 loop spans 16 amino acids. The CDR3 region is CASSPGRYGGSRGYTF.

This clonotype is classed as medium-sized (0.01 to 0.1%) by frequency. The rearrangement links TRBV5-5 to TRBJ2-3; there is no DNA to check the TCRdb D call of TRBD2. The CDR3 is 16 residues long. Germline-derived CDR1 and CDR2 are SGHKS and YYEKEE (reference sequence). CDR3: CASSFGVVLRTDTQYF.

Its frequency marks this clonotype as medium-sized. CDR3 amino acids: CASSPWGAYEQYF. The chain couples TRBV6-5 to TRBJ2-7; checking the TCRdb D call of TRBD1 is not possible without DNA. CDR3 length: 13 residues. Germline V gene lookup returns CDR1 MNHEY and CDR2 SVGAGI.

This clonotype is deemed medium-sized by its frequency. The CDR3 protein is CATDQGAYNEQFF. The chain combines TRBV15 with TRBJ2-1; TCRdb selects TRBD1, and the lack of DNA leaves this call unchecked. The CDR3 totals 13 residues. Germline CDR1 and CDR2: LNHNV and YYDKDF (reference sequence).

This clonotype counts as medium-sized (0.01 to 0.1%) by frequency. This chain's CDR3 is CASSMVSSGNNEQFF. The chain links TRBV19 to TRBJ2-1; with no DNA, the TCRdb D assignment of TRBD2 cannot be verified. Germline V lookup: CDR1 LNHDA, CDR2 SQIVND (reference sequence). This CDR3 contains 15 residues.

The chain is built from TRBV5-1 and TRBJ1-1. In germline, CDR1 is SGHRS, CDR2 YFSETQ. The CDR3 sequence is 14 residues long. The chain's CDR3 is CASSLTPTNTEAFF.

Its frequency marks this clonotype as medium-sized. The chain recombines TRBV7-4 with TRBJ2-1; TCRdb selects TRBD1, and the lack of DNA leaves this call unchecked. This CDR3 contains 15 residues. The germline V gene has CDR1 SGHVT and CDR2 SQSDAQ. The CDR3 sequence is CASSLPGQGVVEQFF.

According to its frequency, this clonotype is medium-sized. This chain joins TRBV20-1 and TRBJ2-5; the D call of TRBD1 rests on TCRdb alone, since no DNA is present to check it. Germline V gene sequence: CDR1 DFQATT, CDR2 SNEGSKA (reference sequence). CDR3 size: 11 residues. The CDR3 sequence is CSAWDVETQYF.

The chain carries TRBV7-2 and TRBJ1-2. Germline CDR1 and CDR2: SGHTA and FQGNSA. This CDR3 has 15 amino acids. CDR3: CASSLGGRVGYGYTF.

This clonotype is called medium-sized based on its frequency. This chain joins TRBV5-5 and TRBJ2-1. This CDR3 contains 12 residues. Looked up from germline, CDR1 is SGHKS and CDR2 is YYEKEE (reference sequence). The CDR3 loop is CASSLALNEQFF.

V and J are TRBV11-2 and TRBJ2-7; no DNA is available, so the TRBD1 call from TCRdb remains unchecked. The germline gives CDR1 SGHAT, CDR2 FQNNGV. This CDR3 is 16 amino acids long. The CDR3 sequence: CASSLDRTGLYDEQYF.

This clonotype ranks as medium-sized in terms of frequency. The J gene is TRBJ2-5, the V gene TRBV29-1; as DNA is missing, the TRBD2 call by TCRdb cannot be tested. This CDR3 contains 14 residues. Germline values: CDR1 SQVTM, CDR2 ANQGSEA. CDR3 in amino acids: CSVEDSEIRGPQYF.

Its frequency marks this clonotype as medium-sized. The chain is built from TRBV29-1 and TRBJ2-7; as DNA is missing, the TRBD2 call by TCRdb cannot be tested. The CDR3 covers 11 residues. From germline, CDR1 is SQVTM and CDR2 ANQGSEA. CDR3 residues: CSVGGSYEQYF.

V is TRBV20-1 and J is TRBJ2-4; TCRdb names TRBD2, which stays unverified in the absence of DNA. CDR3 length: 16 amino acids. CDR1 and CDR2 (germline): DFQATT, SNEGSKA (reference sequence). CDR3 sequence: CSAGVSEGAAKNIQYF.

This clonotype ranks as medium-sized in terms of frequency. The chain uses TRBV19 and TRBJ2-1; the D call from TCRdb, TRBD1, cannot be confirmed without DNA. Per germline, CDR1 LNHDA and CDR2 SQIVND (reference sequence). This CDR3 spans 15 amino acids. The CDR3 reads CASSRDWTTYNEQFF.

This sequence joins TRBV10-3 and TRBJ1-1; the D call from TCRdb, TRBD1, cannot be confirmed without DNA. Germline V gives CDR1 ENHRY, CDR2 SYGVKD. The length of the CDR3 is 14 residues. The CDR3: CAIRPSTGQSEAFF.

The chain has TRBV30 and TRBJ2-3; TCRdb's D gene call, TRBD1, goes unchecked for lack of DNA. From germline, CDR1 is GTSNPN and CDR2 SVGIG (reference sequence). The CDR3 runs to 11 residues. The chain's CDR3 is CAWTPWDTQYF.

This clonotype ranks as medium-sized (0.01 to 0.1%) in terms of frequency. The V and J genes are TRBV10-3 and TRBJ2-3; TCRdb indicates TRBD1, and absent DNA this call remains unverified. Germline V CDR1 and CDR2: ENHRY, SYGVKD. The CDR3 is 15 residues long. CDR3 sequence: CAISGTGGGTDTQYF.

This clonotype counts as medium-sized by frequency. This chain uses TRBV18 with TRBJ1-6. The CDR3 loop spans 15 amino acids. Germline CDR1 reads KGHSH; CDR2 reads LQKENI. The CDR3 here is CASSPIRTDNSPLHF.

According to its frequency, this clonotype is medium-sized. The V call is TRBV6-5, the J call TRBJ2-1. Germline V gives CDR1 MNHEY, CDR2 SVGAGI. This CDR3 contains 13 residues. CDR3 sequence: CASSYGRYNEQFF.

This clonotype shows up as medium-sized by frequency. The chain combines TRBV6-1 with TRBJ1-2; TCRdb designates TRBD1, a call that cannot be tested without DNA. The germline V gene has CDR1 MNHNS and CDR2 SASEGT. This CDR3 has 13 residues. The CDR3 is CASTWTENYGYTF.

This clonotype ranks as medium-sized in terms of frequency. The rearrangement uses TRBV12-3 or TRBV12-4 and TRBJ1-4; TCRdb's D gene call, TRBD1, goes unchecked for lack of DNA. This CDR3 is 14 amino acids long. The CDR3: CASSLDRGAEKLFF.

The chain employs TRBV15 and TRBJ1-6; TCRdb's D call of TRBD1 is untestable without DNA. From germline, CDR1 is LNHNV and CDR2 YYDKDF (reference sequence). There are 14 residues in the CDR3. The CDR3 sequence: CATSSYRGNSPLHF. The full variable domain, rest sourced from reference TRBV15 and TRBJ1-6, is DAMVIQNPRYQVTQFGKPVTLSCSQTLNHNVMYWYQQKSSQAPKLLFHYYDKDFNNEADTPDNFQSRRPNTSFCFLDIRSPGLGDTAMYLCATSSYRGNSPLHFGNGTRLTVT.

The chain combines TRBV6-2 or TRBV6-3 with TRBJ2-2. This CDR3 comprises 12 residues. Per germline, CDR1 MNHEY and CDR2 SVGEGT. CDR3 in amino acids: CASSYSTGELFF.